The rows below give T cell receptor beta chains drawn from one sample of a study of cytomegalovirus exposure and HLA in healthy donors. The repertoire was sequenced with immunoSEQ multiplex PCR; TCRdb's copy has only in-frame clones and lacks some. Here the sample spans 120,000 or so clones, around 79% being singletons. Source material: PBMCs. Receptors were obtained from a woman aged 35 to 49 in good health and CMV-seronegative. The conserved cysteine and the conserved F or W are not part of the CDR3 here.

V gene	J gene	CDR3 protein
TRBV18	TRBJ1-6	ASSPQQGNSPLH
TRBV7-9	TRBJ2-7	ASSSSSYEQY
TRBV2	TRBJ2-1	ASSVGAGERGNEQF
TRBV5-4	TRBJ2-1	ASSSGNGRGEQF
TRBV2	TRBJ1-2	ASSGDRVNYGYT
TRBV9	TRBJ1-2	ASSVDGGGGTN
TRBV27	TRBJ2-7	ASSFGPGLTIEQY
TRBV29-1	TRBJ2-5	SVAEAEPETQY
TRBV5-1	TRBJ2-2	ASSPGTVAGELF
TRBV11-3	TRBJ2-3	ASSLRGQGEDTQY
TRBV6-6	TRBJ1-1	ASSYSSFTEAF
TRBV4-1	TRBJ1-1	ASRFGVGTEAF
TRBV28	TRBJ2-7	ASSPPGQGFSEQY
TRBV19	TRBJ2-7	ASSPTSGRYYEQY
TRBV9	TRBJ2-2	ASSQRTSGRYRELF
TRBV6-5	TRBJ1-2	ASSYSAGRDPYGYT
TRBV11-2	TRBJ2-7	ASTQTEGAEQY
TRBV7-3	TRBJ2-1	ASSLTSGGAANEQF
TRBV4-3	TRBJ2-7	ASSQDRDSSYEQY
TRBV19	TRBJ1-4	ATQGVEKLF
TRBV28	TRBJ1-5	ASRPGQVNQPQH
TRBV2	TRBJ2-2	ASRDGTGLTGELF
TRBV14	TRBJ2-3	ATSRGGSTDTQY
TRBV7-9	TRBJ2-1	ASRSSAYSYNEQF
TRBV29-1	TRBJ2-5	SVVQGLAGGVETQY
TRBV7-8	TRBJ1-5	ASSLGREGQPQH
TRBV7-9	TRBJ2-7	ASSLIGGQGSYEQY
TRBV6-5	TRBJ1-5	ASRRGQGDFQPQH
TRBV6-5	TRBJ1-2	ASSYSMTENYGYT
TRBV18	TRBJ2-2	ASSPRSGGRTGELF
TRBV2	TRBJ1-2	ASQQGEAGYT
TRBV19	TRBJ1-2	ASSIGGRGYGYT
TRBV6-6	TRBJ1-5	ASSLGQGSNQPQH
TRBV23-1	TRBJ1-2	ASSQSTPSWVRGYT
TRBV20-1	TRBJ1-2	SASGDYGYT
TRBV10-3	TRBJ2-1	AIRPGLKTSGRPLFYNEQF
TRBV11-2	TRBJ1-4	ASSLAPGGGEKLF
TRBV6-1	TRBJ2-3	ASSELFGGSTDTQY